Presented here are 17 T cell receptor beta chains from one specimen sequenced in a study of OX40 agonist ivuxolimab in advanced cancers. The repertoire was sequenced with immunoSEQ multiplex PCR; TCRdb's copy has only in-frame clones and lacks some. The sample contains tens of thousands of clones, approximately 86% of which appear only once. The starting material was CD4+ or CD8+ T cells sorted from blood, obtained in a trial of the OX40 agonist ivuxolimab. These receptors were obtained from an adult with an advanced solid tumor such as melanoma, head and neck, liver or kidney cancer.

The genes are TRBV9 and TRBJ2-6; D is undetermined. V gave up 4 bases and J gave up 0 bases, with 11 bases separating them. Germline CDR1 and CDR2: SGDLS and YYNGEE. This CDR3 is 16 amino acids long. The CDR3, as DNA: TGTGCCAGCAGCCCCCGAGCCGGCTCTGGGGCCAACGTCCTGACTTTC. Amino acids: CASSPRAGSGANVLTF.

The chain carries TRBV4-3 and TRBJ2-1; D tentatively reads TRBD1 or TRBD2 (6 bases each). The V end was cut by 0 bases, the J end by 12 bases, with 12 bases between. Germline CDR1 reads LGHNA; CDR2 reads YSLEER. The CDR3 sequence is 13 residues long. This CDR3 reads CASSQDRGGRQFF. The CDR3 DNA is TGCGCCAGCAGCCAAGACAGAGGGGGGAGGCAGTTCTTC.

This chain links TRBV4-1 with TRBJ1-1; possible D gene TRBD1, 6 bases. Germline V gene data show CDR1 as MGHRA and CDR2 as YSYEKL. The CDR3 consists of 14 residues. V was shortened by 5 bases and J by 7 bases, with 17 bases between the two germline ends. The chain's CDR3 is CASSYRDKGNEAFF. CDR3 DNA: TGCGCCAGCAGCTACCGGGACAAGGGGAATGAAGCTTTCTTT.

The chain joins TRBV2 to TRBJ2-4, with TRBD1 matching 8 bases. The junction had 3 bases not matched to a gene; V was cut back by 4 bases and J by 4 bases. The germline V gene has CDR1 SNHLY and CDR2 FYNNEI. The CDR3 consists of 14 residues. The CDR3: CASSGTGGKNIQYF. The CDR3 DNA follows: TGTGCCAGCAGTGGAACAGGGGGAAAAAACATTCAGTACTTC. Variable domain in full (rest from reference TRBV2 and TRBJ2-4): EPEVTQTPSHQVTQMGQEVILRCVPISNHLYFYWYRQILGQKVEFLVSFYNNEISEKSEIFDDQFSVERPDGSNFTLKIRSTKLEDSAMYFCASSGTGGKNIQYFGAGTRLSVL.

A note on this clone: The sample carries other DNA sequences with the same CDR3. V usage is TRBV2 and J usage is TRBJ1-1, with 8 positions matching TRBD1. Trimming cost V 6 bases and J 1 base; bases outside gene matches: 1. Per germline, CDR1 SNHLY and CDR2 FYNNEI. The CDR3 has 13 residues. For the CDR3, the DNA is TGTGCCAGCAGGGGGACAGGGAACACTGAAGCTTTCTTT. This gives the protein CASRGTGNTEAFF.

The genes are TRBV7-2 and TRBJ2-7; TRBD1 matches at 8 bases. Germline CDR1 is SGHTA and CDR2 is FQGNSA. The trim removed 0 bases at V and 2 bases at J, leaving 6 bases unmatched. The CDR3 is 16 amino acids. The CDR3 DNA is TGTGCCAGCAGCTTAGCGTGGACAGGGCCTACCTACGAGCAGTACTTC. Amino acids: CASSLAWTGPTYEQYF.

This chain's CDR3 is CASSQTGGTTDTQYF. CDR3 nucleotides: TGCGCCAGCAGCCAAACGGGGGGGACCACAGATACGCAGTATTTT. The chain combines TRBV4-1 with TRBJ2-3; 8 positions match TRBD2. V shed 2 bases, J shed 2 bases, and the junction held 3 bases outside the gene matches. CDR3 length equals 15 residues. The germline gives CDR1 MGHRA, CDR2 YSYEKL.

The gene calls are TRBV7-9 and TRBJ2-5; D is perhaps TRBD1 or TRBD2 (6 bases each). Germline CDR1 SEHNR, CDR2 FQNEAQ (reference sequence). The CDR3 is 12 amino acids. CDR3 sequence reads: CGSGGTQETQYF. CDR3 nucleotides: TGTGGCTCCGGGGGCACCCAAGAGACCCAGTACTTC. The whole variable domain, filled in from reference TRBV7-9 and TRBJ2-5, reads DTGVSQNPRHKITKRGQNVTFRCDPISEHNRLYWYRQTLGQGPEFLTYFQNEAQLEKSRLLSDRFSAERPKGSFSTLEIQRTEQGDSAMYLCGSGGTQETQYFGPGTRLLVL.

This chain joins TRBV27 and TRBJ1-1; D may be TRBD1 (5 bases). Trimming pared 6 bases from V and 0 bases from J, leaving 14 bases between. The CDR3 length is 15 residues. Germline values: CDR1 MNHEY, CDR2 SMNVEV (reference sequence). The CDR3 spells CASSYRTYMNTEAFF. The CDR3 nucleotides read TGTGCCAGCAGCTATCGGACATATATGAACACTGAAGCTTTCTTT.

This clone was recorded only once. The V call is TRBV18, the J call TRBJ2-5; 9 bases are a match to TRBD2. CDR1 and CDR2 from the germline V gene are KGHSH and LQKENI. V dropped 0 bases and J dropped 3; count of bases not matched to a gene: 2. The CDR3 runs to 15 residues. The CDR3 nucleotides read TGTGCCAGCTCACCACCGGGCGGGGGGGAAGAGACCCAGTACTTC. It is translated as CASSPPGGGEETQYF.

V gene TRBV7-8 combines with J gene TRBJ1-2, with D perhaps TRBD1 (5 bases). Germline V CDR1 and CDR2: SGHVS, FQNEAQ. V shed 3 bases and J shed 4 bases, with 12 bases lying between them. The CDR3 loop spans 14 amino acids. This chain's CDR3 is CASSFRDGSYGYTF. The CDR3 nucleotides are TGTGCCAGCAGCTTTCGGGACGGATCCTATGGCTACACCTTC.

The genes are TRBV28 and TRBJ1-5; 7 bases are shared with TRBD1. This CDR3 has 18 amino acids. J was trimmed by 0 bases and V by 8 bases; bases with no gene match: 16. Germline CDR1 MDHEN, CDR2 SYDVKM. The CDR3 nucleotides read TGTGCCAGCTACCCGGGACAGCGAAACCTTTATAGCAATCAGCCCCAGCATTTT. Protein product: CASYPGQRNLYSNQPQHF. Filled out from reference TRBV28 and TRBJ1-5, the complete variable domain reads DVKVTQSSRYLVKRTGEKVFLECVQDMDHENMFWYRQDPGLGLRLIYFSYDVKMKEKGDIPEGYSVSREKKERFSLILESASTNQTSMYLCASYPGQRNLYSNQPQHFGDGTRLSIL.

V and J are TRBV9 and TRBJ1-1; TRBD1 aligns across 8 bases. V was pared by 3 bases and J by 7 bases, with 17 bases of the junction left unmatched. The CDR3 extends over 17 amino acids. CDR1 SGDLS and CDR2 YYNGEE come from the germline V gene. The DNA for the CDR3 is TGTGCCAGCAGCGCAGGGACAGGCATCGGACCAAATCGTGAAGCTTTCTTT. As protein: CASSAGTGIGPNREAFF.

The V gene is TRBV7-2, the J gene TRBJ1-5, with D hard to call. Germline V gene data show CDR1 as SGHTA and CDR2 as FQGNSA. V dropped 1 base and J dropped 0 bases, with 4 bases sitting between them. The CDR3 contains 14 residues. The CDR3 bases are TGTGCCAGCAGCTTAGTCGATAGCAATCAGCCCCAGCATTTT. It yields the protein CASSLVDSNQPQHF.

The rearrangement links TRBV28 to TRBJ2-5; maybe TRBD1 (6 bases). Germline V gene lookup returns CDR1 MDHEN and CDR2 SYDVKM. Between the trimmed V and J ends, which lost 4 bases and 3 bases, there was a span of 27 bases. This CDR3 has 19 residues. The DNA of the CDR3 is TGTGCCAGCAGTTCCCTCAGAATCGGGACACACGAGGCCAAAGAGACCCAGTACTTC. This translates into CASSSLRIGTHEAKETQYF.

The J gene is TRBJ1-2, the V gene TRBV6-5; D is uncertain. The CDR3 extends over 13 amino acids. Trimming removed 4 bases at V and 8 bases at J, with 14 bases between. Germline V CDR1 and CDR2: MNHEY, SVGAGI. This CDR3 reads CASSSSFPWGYTF. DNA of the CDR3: TGTGCCAGCAGTTCTTCATTTCCTTGGGGCTACACCTTC.

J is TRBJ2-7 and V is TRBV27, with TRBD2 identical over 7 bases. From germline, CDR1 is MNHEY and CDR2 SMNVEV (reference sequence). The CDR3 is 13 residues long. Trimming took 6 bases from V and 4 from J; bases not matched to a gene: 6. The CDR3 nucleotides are TGTGCCAGCAGCGTTGGGGGAGGGTACGAGCAGTACGTC. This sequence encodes CASSVGGGYEQYV.